The clone carrying this T cell receptor beta chain came up a few times. Its antigen is unidentified. The entry originates in a study of T-cell memory formation after mild COVID-19. About the research overall: There were largely donor-specific TCR clusters.

Constant-segment primers and 5'RACE yielded cDNA libraries for TCR alpha and TCR beta, each carrying sample barcodes and UMIs. TCRdb re-derived calls from the 5' RACE reads in MiXCR, one entry per CDR3 protein. The repertoire consists of more than 400,000 distinct CDR3 sequences, with roughly 18% occurring once and the leading ten covering 10% to 15%. Study results and caveats: SARS-CoV-2 specificity was not confirmed for second-wave clones peaking on day 37. Clones that shrank (day 15 to 85) were balanced CD4/CD8, whereas later expanders leaned CD4+.

Material: PBMCs or a T cell subset sorted from them (not recorded which). The origin of this receptor is an adult woman who had mild COVID-19 (a few samples of this study predate the infection). Cell type and time point are not known.

CDR3 loop: CSVRPTDTQYF. DNA for the CDR3: TGCAGCGTCAGGCCTACAGATACGCAGTATTTT. The rearrangement uses TRBV29-1 and TRBJ2-3; no clear D gene. Germline V lookup: CDR1 SQVTM, CDR2 ANQGSEA. This CDR3 has 11 amino acids. With 6 bases removed from V and 3 bases from J, the gap between germline ends came to 7 bases.